This entry concerns a single T cell receptor beta chain. No antigen is known for it. No base quality information exists; no much larger clone differs at one position. The sample is drawn from a study of blood T cell repertoires in COVID-19 (dated by TCRdb to 2020 to 2022). Regarding the study in general: Samples from collaborators originated in the United States, Italy and Spain and spanned both the acute and convalescent phases of COVID-19. The dataset comprised deeply sampled blood TCRbeta repertoires from subjects exposed to, actively infected with, or recovered from COVID-19. Samples were obtained from the ongoing ImmuneRACE study (first 160 participants) and from 1,200 or so subjects provided by 6 global collaborators. A freely available public database, intended as a resource for researchers studying the immune response to SARS-CoV-2, is where the repertoires were released. The material from the prospective study consisted of cDNA or gDNA derived from T cells, B-cell-depleted T cells, or PBMCs. Nearly every sample came with metadata listing a de-identified subject ID, COVID-19 status, age in years and sex. Where HLA class I and class II types were available, the types were taken from metadata supplied by the sample provider, not from assay-based typing. Broader findings and caveats from the paper: How much clinical and demographic metadata was included differed by source and by participant, and the metadata was provided uncurated.

Whole blood was collected in K2EDTA tubes by collaborating institutions according to the institutions' own protocols. For TCRbeta analysis, collaborators shipped samples as frozen whole blood, isolated PBMCs, or DNA extracted from either of those sample types. The immunoSEQ Assay, a bias-controlled multiplex PCR, was used to amplify TCRbeta CDR3 regions from genomic DNA. The authors' pipeline ran thus. Within the assay, amplification of reference gene primers was used to estimate how many nucleated cells each sample contained. To quantify the absolute abundance of each unique TCRbeta CDR3 rearrangement, sequence reads were collapsed and filtered. For each sample, productive Simpson clonality was calculated as the square root of Simpson's diversity index over productive rearrangements. TCRdb stores this immuneACCESS table with in-frame sequences only. Part of the clones is absent; in the studies checked, under half of the shortfall reflects unresolved V genes, and no reason is known for the rest. V and J calls and clone size are those listed in that table; D and trimming were worked out from the DNA. The sample table shows some 150,000 clones, and about 85% are seen once. The ten top clones hold over 3.5% of the sample.

CDR1 and CDR2, looked up from the germline V gene (reference sequence), are SEHNR and FQNEAQ. Its CDR3 holds 14 amino acids, cysteine through phenylalanine. Just the 42-base CDR3 DNA is kept, in frame starting at base 1. V gives up 5 bases and J gives up 0 bases, and the segment between their germline ends measures 11 bases. The V and J genes are TRBV7-9 and TRBJ2-7; TRBD2 is perhaps the D gene, given 5 matching bases. The sample was peripheral blood. The TCR sequence derives from a woman aged 55-70 years with active or convalescent COVID-19. CDR3 loop: CASSLERASYEQYF. The base sequence is TGTGCCAGCAGCCTTGAGAGGGCCTCCTACGAGCAGTACTTC.